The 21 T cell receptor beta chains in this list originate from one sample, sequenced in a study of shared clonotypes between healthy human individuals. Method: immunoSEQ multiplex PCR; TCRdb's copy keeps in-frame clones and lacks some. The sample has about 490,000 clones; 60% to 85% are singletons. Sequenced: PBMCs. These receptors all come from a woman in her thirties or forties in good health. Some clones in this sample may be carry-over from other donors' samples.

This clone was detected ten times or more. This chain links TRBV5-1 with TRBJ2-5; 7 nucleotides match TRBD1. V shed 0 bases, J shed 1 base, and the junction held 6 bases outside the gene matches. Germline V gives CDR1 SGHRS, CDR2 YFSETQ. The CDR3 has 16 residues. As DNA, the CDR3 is TGCGCCAGCAGCTTGGGCGGACAGGCCCTCCAAGAGACCCAGTACTTC. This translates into CASSLGGQALQETQYF.

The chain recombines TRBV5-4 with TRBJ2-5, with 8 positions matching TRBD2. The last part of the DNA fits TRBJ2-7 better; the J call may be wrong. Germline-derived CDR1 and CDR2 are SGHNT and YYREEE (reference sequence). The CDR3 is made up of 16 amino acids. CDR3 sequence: CASSSDFSGISYEQYF. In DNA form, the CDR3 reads TGTGCCAGCAGCTCCGATTTTAGCGGGATCTCCTACGAGCAGTACTTC.

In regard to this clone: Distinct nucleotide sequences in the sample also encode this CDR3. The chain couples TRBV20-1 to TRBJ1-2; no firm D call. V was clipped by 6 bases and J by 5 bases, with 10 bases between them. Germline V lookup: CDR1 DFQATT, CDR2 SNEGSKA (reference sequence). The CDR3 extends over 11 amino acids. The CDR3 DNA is TGCAGTGCCCCCGGTGTTTATGGCTACACCTTC. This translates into CSAPGVYGYTF.

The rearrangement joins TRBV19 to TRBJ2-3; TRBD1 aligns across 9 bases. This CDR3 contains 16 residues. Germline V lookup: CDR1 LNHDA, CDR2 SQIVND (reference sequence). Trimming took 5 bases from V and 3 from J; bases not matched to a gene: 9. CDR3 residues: CASSGRTGAATDTQYF. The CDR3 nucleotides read TGTGCCAGTAGTGGGAGGACAGGGGCAGCAACAGATACGCAGTATTTT. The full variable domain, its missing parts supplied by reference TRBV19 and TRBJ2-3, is DGGITQSPKYLFRKEGQNVTLSCEQNLNHDAMYWYRQDPGQGLRLIYYSQIVNDFQKGDIAEGYSVSREKKESFPLTVTSAQKNPTAFYLCASSGRTGAATDTQYFGPGTRLTVL.

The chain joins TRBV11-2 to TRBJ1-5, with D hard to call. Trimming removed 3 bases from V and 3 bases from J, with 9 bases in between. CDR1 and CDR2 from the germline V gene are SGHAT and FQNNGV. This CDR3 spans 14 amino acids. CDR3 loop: CASSLGSNNQPQHF. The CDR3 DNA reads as TGTGCCAGCAGCTTGGGCAGCAACAATCAGCCCCAGCATTTT.

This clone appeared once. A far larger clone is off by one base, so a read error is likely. This CDR3 reads CASSLWLEAQYF. DNA for the CDR3: TGTGCCAGCAGCTTATGGCTGGAGGCCCAGTACTTC. The V and J genes are TRBV7-2 and TRBJ2-5, with D perhaps matching TRBD2 (5 bases). This CDR3 comprises 12 residues. Germline-derived CDR1 and CDR2 are SGHTA and FQGNSA. V was pared by 2 bases and J by 9 bases, with 10 bases between.

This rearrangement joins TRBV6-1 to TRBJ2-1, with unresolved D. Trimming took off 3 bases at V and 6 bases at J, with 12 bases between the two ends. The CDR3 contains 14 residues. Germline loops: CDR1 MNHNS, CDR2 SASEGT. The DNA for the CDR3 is TGTGCCAGCAGTGATTGGGCTAGTCTCAATGAGCAGTTCTTC. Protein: CASSDWASLNEQFF.

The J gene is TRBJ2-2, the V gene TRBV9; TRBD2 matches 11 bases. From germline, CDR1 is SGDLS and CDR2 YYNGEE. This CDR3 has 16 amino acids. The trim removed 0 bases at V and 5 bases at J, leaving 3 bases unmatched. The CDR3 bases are TGTGCCAGCAGCGTAGCTAGCGGGGGGTATACCGGGGAGCTGTTTTTT. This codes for CASSVASGGYTGELFF.

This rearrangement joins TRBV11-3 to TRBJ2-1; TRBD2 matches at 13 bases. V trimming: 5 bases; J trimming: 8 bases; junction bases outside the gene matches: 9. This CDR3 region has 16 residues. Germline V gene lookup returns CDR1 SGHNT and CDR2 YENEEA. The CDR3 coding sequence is TGTGCCAGCAGCGCCCCCGGGACTAGCGGGACCTATGAGCAGTTCTTC. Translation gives CASSAPGTSGTYEQFF.

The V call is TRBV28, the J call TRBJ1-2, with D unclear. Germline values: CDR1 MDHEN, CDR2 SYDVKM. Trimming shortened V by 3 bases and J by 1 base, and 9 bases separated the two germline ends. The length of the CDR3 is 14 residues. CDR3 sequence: CASSFGRLNYGYTF. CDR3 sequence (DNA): TGTGCCAGCAGTTTCGGACGCCTTAACTATGGCTACACCTTC.

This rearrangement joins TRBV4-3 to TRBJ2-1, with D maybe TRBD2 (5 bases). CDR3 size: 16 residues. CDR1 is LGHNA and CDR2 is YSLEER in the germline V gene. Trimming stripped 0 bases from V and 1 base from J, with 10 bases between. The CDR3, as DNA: TGCGCCAGCAGCCAAGATACTGGGAGATCCTACAATGAGCAGTTCTTC. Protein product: CASSQDTGRSYNEQFF.

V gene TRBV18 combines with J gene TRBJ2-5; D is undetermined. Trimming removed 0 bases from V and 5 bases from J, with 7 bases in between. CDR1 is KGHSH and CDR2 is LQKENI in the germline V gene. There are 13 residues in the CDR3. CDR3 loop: CASSPPMSETQYF. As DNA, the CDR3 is TGTGCCAGCTCACCACCGATGTCGGAGACCCAGTACTTC.

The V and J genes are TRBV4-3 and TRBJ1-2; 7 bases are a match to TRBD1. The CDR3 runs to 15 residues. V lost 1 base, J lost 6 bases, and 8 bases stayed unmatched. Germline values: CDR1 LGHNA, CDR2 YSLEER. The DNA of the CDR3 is TGCGCCAGCAGCCAAGTCCGCACAGGGGAGAATGGCTACACCTTC. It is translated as CASSQVRTGENGYTF.

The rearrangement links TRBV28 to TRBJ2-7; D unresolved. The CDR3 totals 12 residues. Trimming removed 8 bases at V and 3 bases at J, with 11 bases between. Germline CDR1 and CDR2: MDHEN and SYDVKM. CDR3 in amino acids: CASGSRLYEQYF. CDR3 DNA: TGTGCCAGCGGGTCTCGACTCTACGAGCAGTACTTC.

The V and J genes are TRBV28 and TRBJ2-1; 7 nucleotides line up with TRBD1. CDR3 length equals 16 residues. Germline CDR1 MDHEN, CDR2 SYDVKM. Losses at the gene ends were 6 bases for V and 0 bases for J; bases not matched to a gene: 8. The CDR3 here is CASRNRGPSSYNEQFF. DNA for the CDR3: TGTGCCAGCAGGAACAGGGGACCTAGCTCCTACAATGAGCAGTTCTTC.

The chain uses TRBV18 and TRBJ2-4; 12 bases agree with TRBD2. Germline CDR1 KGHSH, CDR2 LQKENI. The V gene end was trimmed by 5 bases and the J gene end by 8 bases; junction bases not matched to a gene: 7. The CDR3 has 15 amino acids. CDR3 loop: CASSSTTSGRHIQYF. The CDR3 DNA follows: TGTGCCAGCTCATCTACCACTAGCGGGAGGCACATTCAGTACTTC.

CDR3: CASSSGTSGVYEQYF. The CDR3 nucleotides read TGTGCCAGCAGCTCCGGGACTAGCGGCGTCTACGAGCAGTACTTC. The rearrangement uses TRBV7-2 and TRBJ2-7; 11 nucleotides match TRBD2. The germline V gene has CDR1 SGHTA and CDR2 FQGNSA. The trim removed 4 bases at V and 3 bases at J, leaving 5 bases unmatched. The CDR3 sequence is 15 residues long.

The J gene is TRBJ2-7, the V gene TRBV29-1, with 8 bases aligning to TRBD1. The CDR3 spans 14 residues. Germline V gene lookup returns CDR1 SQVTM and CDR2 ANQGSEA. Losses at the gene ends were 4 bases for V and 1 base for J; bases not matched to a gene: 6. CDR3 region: CSVVPGTGSYEQYF. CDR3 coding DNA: TGCAGCGTTGTCCCCGGGACAGGTTCCTACGAGCAGTACTTC.

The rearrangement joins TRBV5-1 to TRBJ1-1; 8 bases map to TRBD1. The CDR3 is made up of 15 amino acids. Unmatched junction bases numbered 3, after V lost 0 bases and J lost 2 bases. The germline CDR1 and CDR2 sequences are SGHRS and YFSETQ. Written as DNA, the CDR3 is TGCGCCAGCAGCTTGGTTGGACAGGGAAACACTGAAGCTTTCTTT. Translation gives CASSLVGQGNTEAFF.

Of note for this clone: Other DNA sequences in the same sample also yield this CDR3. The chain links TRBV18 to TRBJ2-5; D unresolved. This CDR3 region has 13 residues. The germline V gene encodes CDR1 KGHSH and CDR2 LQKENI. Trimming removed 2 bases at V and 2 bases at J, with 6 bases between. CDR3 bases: TGTGCCAGCTCACCAGCTGTTCAAGAGACCCAGTACTTC. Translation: CASSPAVQETQYF.

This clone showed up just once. The CDR3 protein is CASSPQGGSGNTIYF. The DNA for the CDR3 is TGTGCCAGTAGCCCTCAAGGGGGCTCTGGAAACACCATATATTTT. The chain couples TRBV19 to TRBJ1-3, with D possibly TRBD1 on 6 matching bases. There are 15 residues in the CDR3. V was shortened by 6 bases and J by 0 bases, with 12 bases between the two germline ends. In germline, CDR1 is LNHDA, CDR2 SQIVND (reference sequence).